The next 3 T cell receptor beta chains were all read from a single sample in a study of blood T cell repertoires in COVID-19. The data were produced by immunoSEQ multiplex PCR, yet TCRdb's version contains in-frame clones alone and is incomplete. The data hold about 85,000 clones, with roughly nine tenths observed a single time. The sequencing sample was made of peripheral blood. These receptors all come from a man aged 50 to 59 with acute or convalescent COVID-19.

The chain is built from TRBV2 and TRBJ1-2; tentative D call: TRBD1 (5 bases). Per germline, CDR1 SNHLY and CDR2 FYNNEI. V was trimmed by 6 bases and J by 4 bases, leaving 12 bases between them. This CDR3 comprises 13 residues. The CDR3 sequence is CASSTTDSYGYTF. The CDR3 DNA reads TGTGCCAGCAGCACGACAGATTCCTATGGCTACACCTTC.

V and J are TRBV19 and TRBJ1-5; TRBD1 is a possible D gene (6 bases). The V gene lost 10 bases and the J gene lost 7 bases, with 14 bases spanning the gap. Germline loops: CDR1 LNHDA, CDR2 SQIVND (reference sequence). The CDR3 extends over 12 amino acids. The CDR3 reads CATRQEWQPQHF. CDR3 coding DNA: TGTGCCACCCGACAGGAGTGGCAGCCCCAGCATTTT.

This sequence joins TRBV3-1 (or the pseudogene TRBV3-2) and TRBJ2-2; D is undetermined. This CDR3 comprises 12 residues. CDR1 and CDR2 from the germline V gene are LGHDT and YNNKEL (reference sequence). The germline V and J ends were trimmed by 6 bases and 2 bases, with 4 bases remaining between them. CDR3 DNA sequence: TGTGCCAGCAGTTCAAACACCGGGGAGCTGTTTTTT. Translated, it gives CASSSNTGELFF.